The 3 T cell receptor beta chains given below trace back to one sample, sequenced in a study of technical replicates of blood from a handful of donors. Method: immunoSEQ multiplex PCR; TCRdb's copy keeps in-frame clones and lacks some. Of approximately 12,000 clones in the sample, around nine tenths were seen once. The sample taken for sequencing was PBMCs. The receptors were gathered from a human donor in good health.

The V gene is TRBV11-3, the J gene TRBJ2-7, with D perhaps TRBD2 (6 bases). Germline loops: CDR1 SGHNT, CDR2 YENEEA. V shed 2 bases and J shed 1 base, with 12 bases lying between them. The CDR3 totals 15 residues. CDR3 loop: CASSLRPTSSYEQYF. In nucleotides, the CDR3 is TGTGCCAGCAGCTTACGACCGACTAGTTCCTACGAGCAGTACTTC. Complete variable domain (other parts from reference TRBV11-3 and TRBJ2-7): EAGVVQSPRYKIIEKKQPVAFWCNPISGHNTLYWYLQNLGQGPELLIRYENEEAVDDSQLPKDRFSAERLKGVDSTLKIQPAELGDSAVYLCASSLRPTSSYEQYFGPGTRLTVT.

The chain couples TRBV7-8 to TRBJ2-5; no definite D call. Germline CDR1 reads SGHVS; CDR2 reads FQNEAQ. V lost 2 bases and J 5 bases, leaving 6 bases between the germline ends. The length of the CDR3 is 12 residues. The CDR3 is CASSLYSETQYF. DNA of the CDR3: TGTGCCAGCAGCTTATATTCGGAGACCCAGTACTTC.

This chain connects TRBV30 to TRBJ1-2, with a tentative D call TRBD1 (5 bases). The germline gives CDR1 GTSNPN, CDR2 SVGIG (reference sequence). Trimming cost V 0 bases and J 8 bases, with 7 bases left between them. The CDR3 is made up of 11 amino acids. CDR3 bases: TGTGCCTGGAGTGTTGGGGGGGGCTACACCTTC. Protein: CAWSVGGGYTF. Filled out from reference TRBV30 and TRBJ1-2, the complete variable domain reads SQTIHQWPATLVQPVGSPLSLECTVEGTSNPNLYWYRQAAGRGLQLLFYSVGIGQISSEVPQNLSASRPQDRQFILSSKKLLLSDSGFYLCAWSVGGGYTFGSGTRLTVV.